Listed below are T cell receptor beta chains from one sample, sequenced in a study of blood T cells in healthy people across ages. One entry per CDR3 protein results from TCRdb running MiXCR on the 5' RACE reads. The sample holds 1.5 million or so distinct CDR3 sequences, approximately 43% seen once. Material for sequencing was blood. All receptors derive from a woman between 18 and 29 years old in good health. CDR3s include the opening cysteine and the closing phenylalanine or tryptophan. The D gene is left open where the match is weak. Only some rows state a clone size, as once, few, many or a class for expanded clones.

v_call,clone_size,j_call,d_call,cdr3_aa,cdr3_nt
TRBV10-3,few,TRBJ2-7,.,CAIRQPSYEQYF,TGTGCCATCAGACAGCCCTCCTACGAGCAGTACTTC
TRBV5-6,.,TRBJ2-7,.,CASRGSGRSYEQYF,TGTGCCAGCAGGGGGAGCGGGCGCTCCTACGAGCAGTACTTC
TRBV29-1,few,TRBJ1-4,.,CSAGRNNEKLFF,TGCAGCGCGGGGAGAAATAATGAAAAACTGTTTTTT
TRBV6-2/TRBV6-3,few,TRBJ2-1,TRBD1,CASSYRDSYSYNEQFF,TGTGCCAGCAGTTATCGGGACAGCTATTCCTACAATGAGCAGTTCTTC
TRBV7-8,few,TRBJ2-1,.,CASSQFQVNYNEQFF,TGTGCCAGCAGCCAATTCCAGGTGAACTACAATGAGCAGTTCTTC
TRBV10-3,.,TRBJ2-3,.,CAISVGGVSDTQYF,TGTGCCATCAGTGTGGGGGGAGTGTCAGATACGCAGTATTTT
TRBV20-1,.,TRBJ2-7,.,CSATGLYEQYF,TGCAGTGCTACGGGACTTTACGAGCAGTACTTC
TRBV7-2,few,TRBJ2-3,.,CASSVTVTSTDTQYF,TGTGCCAGCAGCGTGACAGTTACTAGCACAGATACGCAGTATTTT
TRBV20-1,.,TRBJ1-5,TRBD1,CSASGQGGNQPQHF,TGCAGTGCTAGCGGACAGGGCGGCAATCAGCCCCAGCATTTT
TRBV20-1,.,TRBJ2-3,.,CSAPKETYTNTQYF,TGCAGTGCTCCAAAAGAGACTTACACAAATACGCAGTATTTT
TRBV4-1,.,TRBJ2-1,.,CASSQDGRYHGSYNEQFF,TGCGCCAGCAGCCAAGATGGACGGTATCACGGTTCCTACAATGAGCAGTTCTTC
TRBV7-2,.,TRBJ2-7,TRBD1,CASSIDRASYEQYF,TGTGCCAGCAGCATCGACAGGGCCTCGTACGAGCAGTACTTC
TRBV5-1,few,TRBJ2-1,.,CASRDEPGLSYNEQFF,TGCGCCAGCAGGGATGAGCCGGGCCTCTCCTACAATGAGCAGTTCTTC